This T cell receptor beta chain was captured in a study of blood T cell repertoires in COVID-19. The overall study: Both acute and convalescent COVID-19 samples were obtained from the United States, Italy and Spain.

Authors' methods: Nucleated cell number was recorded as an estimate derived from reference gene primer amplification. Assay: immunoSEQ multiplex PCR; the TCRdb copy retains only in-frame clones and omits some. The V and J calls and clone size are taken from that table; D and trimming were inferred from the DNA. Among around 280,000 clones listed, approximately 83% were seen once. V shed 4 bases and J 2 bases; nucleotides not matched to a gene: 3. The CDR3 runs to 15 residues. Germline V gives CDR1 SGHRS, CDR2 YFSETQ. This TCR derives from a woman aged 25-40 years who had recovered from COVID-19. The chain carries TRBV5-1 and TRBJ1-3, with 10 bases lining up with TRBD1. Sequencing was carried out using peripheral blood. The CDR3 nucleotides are TGCGCCAGCAGCGCAGACAGGGGGCCTGGAAACACCATATATTTT. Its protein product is CASSADRGPGNTIYF.